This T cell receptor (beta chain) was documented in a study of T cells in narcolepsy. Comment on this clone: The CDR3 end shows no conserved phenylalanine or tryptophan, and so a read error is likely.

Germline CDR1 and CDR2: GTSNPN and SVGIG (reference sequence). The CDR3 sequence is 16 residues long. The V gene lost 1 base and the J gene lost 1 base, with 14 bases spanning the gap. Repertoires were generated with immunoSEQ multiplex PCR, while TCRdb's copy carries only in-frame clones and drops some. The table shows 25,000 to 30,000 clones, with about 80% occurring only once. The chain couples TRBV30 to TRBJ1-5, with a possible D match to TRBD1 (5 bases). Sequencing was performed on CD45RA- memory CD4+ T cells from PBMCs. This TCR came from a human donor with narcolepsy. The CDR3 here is CAWSEVGTTSNQPQHL. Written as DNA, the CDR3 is TGTGCCTGGAGTGAAGTAGGGACTACAAGCAATCAGCCCCAGCATCTT.